A single T cell receptor (beta chain) is shown here with its context. Its target is unknown. One end of the junction is discordant with germline, which a read error may explain. This entry belongs to a study of blood T cells in healthy people across ages. CDR3 length: 14 amino acids. Study-wide points: Relative to aged donors, long-lived donors carried more naive CD4+ cells and displayed higher diversity.

A J-beta primer mix and a sample-barcoded 5' primer were used in a second PCR of about 7 to 12 cycles. TCRdb analysed the 5' RACE reads with MiXCR anew, one entry per CDR3 protein. This sample has 800,000 to 950,000 distinct CDR3 sequences, with around 34% found just once. The sequence was collected from a man aged 18-30 years in good health. Sequencing used blood. The V gene is TRBV12-3 or TRBV12-4, the J gene TRBJ1-1; TRBD1 agrees at 11 bases. The DNA for the CDR3 is TGTGCCAGCAGGTTAGGACAGGGGGCCAGTGAAGCTTTCTTT. Protein sequence: CASRLGQGASEAFF.